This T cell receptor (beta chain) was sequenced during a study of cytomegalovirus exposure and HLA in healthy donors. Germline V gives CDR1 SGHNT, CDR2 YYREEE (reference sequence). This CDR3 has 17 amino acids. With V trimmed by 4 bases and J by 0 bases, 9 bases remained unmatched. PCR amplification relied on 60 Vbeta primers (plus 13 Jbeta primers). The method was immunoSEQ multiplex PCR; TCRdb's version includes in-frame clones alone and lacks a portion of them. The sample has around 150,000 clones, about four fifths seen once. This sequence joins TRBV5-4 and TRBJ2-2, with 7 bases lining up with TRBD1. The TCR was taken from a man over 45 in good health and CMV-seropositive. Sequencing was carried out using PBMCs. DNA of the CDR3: TGTGCCAGCAGCCGGAAGGACAGGCCAGCGAACACCGGGGAGCTGTTTTTT. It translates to CASSRKDRPANTGELFF.